This T cell receptor (beta chain) was captured in a study of Graves' ophthalmopathy and Graves' hyperthyroidism (dated by TCRdb to the late 2010s). Background for the entire study: Peripheral blood was collected at initial diagnosis, before any treatment. After sampling, hyperthyroidism patients received methimazole starting at 30 mg daily, and ophthalmopathy patients received high-dose intravenous methylprednisolone. An independent validation cohort was composed of roughly 19 hyperthyroidism patients and 15 to 17 patients who later progressed from hyperthyroidism to ophthalmopathy. In more than five hyperthyroidism patients, T-cell repertoires of thyroid tissue and blood were compared. To explore V-J signatures that separate ophthalmopathy from hyperthyroidism, a discovery set of approximately 100 patients was enrolled, consisting of 40 to 45 with ophthalmopathy and around 57 with stable hyperthyroidism. In total, some 130 blood samples were TCR-sequenced: 40 to 45 ophthalmopathy, approximately 80 hyperthyroidism and approximately 17 hyperthyroidism-to-ophthalmopathy patients. To tell Graves' ophthalmopathy apart from Graves' hyperthyroidism, and to predict which patients would progress to ophthalmopathy, the study relied on TCR beta repertoire signatures. For training and testing, the roughly 100 patients in the discovery cohort were randomly divided in a 7:3 ratio.

Ophthalmopathy patients were characterized by moderately to severely active disease, a Clinical Activity Score of at least 3, a NOSPECS grade of at least 4, and a disease duration under 3 months. Patients with other autoimmune diseases, uncontrolled infections, pregnancy or lactation were excluded from the study. Clinical symptoms, serum thyroxine, TRAb, thyroid ultrasound and orbital computed tomography formed the basis of the diagnosis. PBMCs were isolated from 7.5 to 10 ml of fresh peripheral blood by Ficoll-Paque density gradient centrifugation. Trizol reagent was used to extract the total RNA, and its quality was then checked on an Agilent 2100 Bioanalyzer. This clonotype was observed many times. No antigen is known for it. The input lacks base qualities; no much larger clone sits a single base away. Overall results and qualifications from the work: No statistical method was used to predetermine the sample size, and group allocation was not hidden from the investigators. In validation, the model predicted ophthalmopathy progression with over 60% sensitivity and approximately 78% specificity; some twelve predicted patients were CT-confirmed with GO in a median of approximately 6.2 months. Most expanded thyroid clonotypes with frequency above 0.001 were also detected in blood, suggesting blood repertoires may reflect the thyroid immune response. The 13-signature model separated ophthalmopathy from stable hyperthyroidism with 87.88% sensitivity and about 81% specificity in cross-validation, and 80%/75% in the test set.

According to the germline V gene, CDR1 reads MDHEN and CDR2 reads SYDVKM. V sheds 10 bases and J sheds 1 base, leaving 14 bases between their ends. The CDR3 holds 13 amino acids from the cysteine to the phenylalanine. Only the CDR3 part of the read is kept: 39 bases, read in frame from the first base. For repertoire sequencing, TCR beta CDR3 regions were amplified from RNA transcripts. The first round of RT-PCR was done with HTBI primers and the Qiagen OneStep RT-PCR kit, and was followed by a second round of multiplex PCR, then size selection and purification. Libraries were sequenced on an Illumina HiSeq2000 using paired-end 100 bp reads. As for how the authors treated the data: SOAPnuke was used to process the reads, throwing out any read that had adapters, had uncalled bases, had a mean Phred below 15, or lacked an exact constant-primer or identifier match. COPE v1.2.5 was used to merge the high-quality paired reads. Each unique nucleotide sequence was defined as a clonotype, and clonotypes were aligned to IMGT TRB V, D and J references with MiTCR v1.1. The analysis was limited to V-J combinations with a frequency above 0.0001, which together covered roughly 99% of repertoires. For each V-J combination, a TCR clonal expansion and chaos score was defined as the ratio of F50 clonal expansion to chaos observed in the TCRdist matrix. Features were reduced by Welch's t-statistics and random forest to over 10 V-J combinations, which fed a naive Bayes classifier. The Morisita-Horn index was used to measure how similar the thyroid and blood repertoires were. TCRdb handled the public reads itself, with Q25 trimming in fastp and clone calling in MiXCR, and kept productive beta chains. Rows with a matching CDR3 protein are joined into one entry that keeps the most common DNA and genes. V and J calls and clone size were set by TCRdb, not the authors. The sample table contains fewer than 600,000 distinct CDR3 sequences; only one count was recorded for roughly an eighth of them. The ten largest clonotypes hold about a tenth of the sample.

The chain employs TRBV28 and TRBJ2-7; the D gene is perhaps TRBD1 or TRBD2, each of them matching over 6 bases. The sample comprised blood. This receptor was identified in a woman between 25 and 40 years old with Graves' ophthalmopathy. Donor details come from another sample of the same person, matched by shared clones. The nucleotide sequence reads as follows: TGTGCCACCCAGAAGGGGGGTTCCTACGAGCAGTACTTC. Protein translation: CATQKGGSYEQYF. Outside the CDR3, residues come from the reference TRBV28 and TRBJ2-7 proteins, so the full variable domain is: DVKVTQSSRYLVKRTGEKVFLECVQDMDHENMFWYRQDPGLGLRLIYFSYDVKMKEKGDIPEGYSVSREKKERFSLILESASTNQTSMYLCATQKGGSYEQYFGPGTRLTVT.